This TCR beta chain was identified during a study of graft-versus-host responses after intestinal transplantation. Study overall: Uniformly, recipients were administered anti-thymocyte globulin induction with subsequent tacrolimus and steroids for roughly three years.

Only in-frame clones appear in the TCRdb table, and some are missing; sequencing was by immunoSEQ multiplex PCR. The sample yields over 60,000 clones, over 85% seen once. This CDR3 has 15 residues. In germline, CDR1 is MGHRA, CDR2 YSYEKL. Trimming removed 0 bases at V and 7 bases at J, with 12 bases between. In the case of this clone: The target antigen is unknown.

Each post-transplant bone marrow sample was taken from the posterior iliac crest or from another site. Points from the study as a whole: Recipient marrow showed GvH clones, some seen first in ileum or blood.

The receptor comes from a human patient who received an intestinal transplant, so some T cells may come from the graft donor. The rearrangement joins TRBV4-1 to TRBJ2-2, with D possibly matching TRBD2 (5 bases). Sample: bone marrow, taken approximately 740 days after intestinal transplantation. The CDR3 reads CASSQDEGYSGELFF. CDR3 DNA: TGCGCCAGCAGCCAAGATGAGGGTTATAGCGGGGAGCTGTTTTTT.